Described below is a single T cell receptor beta chain sequence and its context. This clonotype was picked up many times. It has no known antigen specificity. Base qualities are not at hand, and no much larger clone is one base apart. The data stem from a study of early T cells in non-severe SARS-CoV-2 infection (TCRdb year 2021). In terms of the full investigation: Bulk RNA from unsorted whole blood was used for TCR sequencing, so alpha and beta chains could not be paired. Points the paper makes about the study in general: VDJdb matching was skewed toward anti-spike CD8 responses, so virus-specific expansions were likely underestimated and private and CD4 specificities were missed.

The study was a case-control design nested within a healthcare worker cohort in London, UK, with weekly nasopharyngeal swab PCR tests and blood sampling. Healthcare workers were recruited during the week of the UK lockdown, between 23 and 31 March 2020, and followed weekly for up to about 15 weeks. The method behind the library was 5' RACE. TCRdb names NextSeq 500 as the instrument used. Unique molecular identifiers were attached to individual cDNA molecules in the TCR library protocol so that sequencing error and PCR bias could be corrected. Sequencing covered both TCR alpha and beta chains, and within each sample the abundances of alpha and beta sequences were tightly co-correlated. The original methods were these. Decombinator V4 was used to annotate the V gene, J gene and CDR3 of the TCR sequences. TCRs were defined as expanded if a significant change between any two time points was detected under a Poisson model with p below 0.0001. TCR abundances were normalised to the total number of TCRs sequenced in each sample and reported as counts per million. MAIT TCRs were defined by TRAV1-2 paired with TRAJ12, TRAJ20 or TRAJ33, and iNKT TCRs by TRAV10 paired with TRAJ18. A search of VDJdb, accessed on 1 November 2021, was run for TCRs annotated to CMV, EBV and SARS-CoV-2, with TCRs annotated for multiple antigens excluded. Clones were called with MiXCR by TCRdb after fastp trimmed the public reads at Q25, and only in-frame beta chains were retained. Identical CDR3 protein sequences are pooled into one entry, listed with their most common genes and DNA. TCRdb's processing, not the authors' own work, is the source of the V and J calls. A total of about 79,000 distinct CDR3 sequences appear in this sample, 10% to 12% of them only once. The ten largest clonotypes hold about 4.8% of the sample.

The CDR1 and CDR2 encoded by the germline V gene (reference sequence) are DFQATT and SNEGSKA. Ends trimmed: V by 4 bases, J by 2 bases; bases unmatched to a gene: 17. From the cysteine up to the phenylalanine, the CDR3 has a length of 17 residues. Solely the CDR3 DNA is kept, with 51 bases framed from the first base. Sequenced material: whole blood. The source of this sequence is an adult who was a healthcare worker with PCR-confirmed SARS-CoV-2 infection or an uninfected control (not recorded which). The chain uses TRBV20-1 and TRBJ2-7; 7 bases in between match TRBD2. The DNA reads TGCAGTGCTATTGGTTGGGGTCGGGGGGTTGAAACCTACGAGCAGTACTTC. Translation gives CSAIGWGRGVETYEQYF.